A single T cell receptor (beta chain) is shown here with its context. The antigen remains unidentified. Using its own MiXCR run on the 5' RACE reads, TCRdb lists one record per CDR3 protein. In the table there are 50,000 to 85,000 distinct CDR3 sequences, approximately 9.2% of which are singletons. This sample was taken from a study of early T cells in non-severe SARS-CoV-2 infection. Study-wide points: Matching results from VDJdb favored anti-spike CD8 responses, leaving private and CD4 specificities undetected.

The TCR sequence derives from an adult who was a healthcare worker with PCR-confirmed SARS-CoV-2 infection or an uninfected control (not recorded which). The sequencing sample was made of whole blood.

CDR3: CASSRLAVNTGELFF. In DNA form, the CDR3 reads TGTGCCAGCAGTAGACTAGCGGTTAACACCGGGGAGCTGTTTTTT. The chain couples TRBV28 to TRBJ2-2, with 9 bases that match TRBD2. Germline V CDR1 and CDR2: MDHEN, SYDVKM. J lost 2 bases, V lost 5 bases, and 3 bases had no gene match. The CDR3 length is 15 residues.